This T cell receptor (beta chain) originates from a study of blood T cell repertoires in COVID-19. Methods used by the authors: The assay estimated nucleated cells by amplifying reference gene primers. Assay used: immunoSEQ multiplex PCR; TCRdb lists only in-frame clones, some missing. The DNA was the basis for D and trimming; V, J and clone size are from that table. The profile shows 75,000 to 90,000 clones, 85% of them singletons. Germline V gene lookup returns CDR1 SGHRS and CDR2 YFSETQ. V was pared by 6 bases and J by 4 bases, with 21 bases between. CDR3 length equals 16 residues. The sample taken for sequencing was peripheral blood. J is TRBJ2-3 and V is TRBV5-1; D possibly corresponds to TRBD2 (7 bases). The source is an elderly man with active or convalescent COVID-19. The CDR3 DNA sequence: TGCGCCAGCACCCCCGAGGGGGAGGGCAGGGCAGATACGCAGTATTTT. Protein: CASTPEGEGRADTQYF.